Listed here is a single TCR beta chain. What it binds is unknown. Unique molecular identifiers were attached to individual cDNA molecules within the library. TCRdb fed the RACE reads into MiXCR, producing one record per CDR3 protein. This sample carries 50,000 or so distinct CDR3 sequences, approximately 9.9% of them seen once, and the ten largest clones take roughly 17%. Documented time point: patch test 3, about 24 weeks after DPC sensitization. Described treatment: therapeutic diphenylcyclopropenone sensitization with weekly scalp DPC. This specimen belongs to a study of human T cells and chemical hapten exposure. Study information: The patients were mostly female; they had alopecia areata, totalis or universalis. From small differences in pooled library volume came most of the variation in per-sample TCR yields.

V lost 1 base to trimming and J lost 7 bases; unmatched junction nucleotides: 6. CDR1 is SGHVS, CDR2 FNYEAQ, per germline. The CDR3 sequence is 15 residues long. Findings of the study overall: The number of TCRs above 1 in 1000 frequency did not change after DPC sensitization.

Sample: whole blood, taken in connection with sensitization to the hapten diphenylcyclopropenone (DPC). V gene TRBV7-6 combines with J gene TRBJ1-5; 8 bases map to TRBD1. This sequence was found in a woman in her thirties or forties with alopecia areata. Some clones in this sample may be carry-over from other donors' samples. CDR3 region: CASSLGQGAGQPQHF. CDR3 coding DNA: TGTGCCAGCAGCTTAGGGCAGGGGGCCGGACAGCCCCAGCATTTT.